One TCR beta chain is described in this entry. Antigen specificity is unknown. Within the sample, other DNA sequences also encode this same CDR3. These data come from a study of cytomegalovirus exposure and HLA in healthy donors. Across the whole study: The roughly 130 validation repertoires, a later analysis reported, used the same platform as the roughly 660 repertoires from the first cohort.

This table comes from immunoSEQ multiplex PCR, and its TCRdb copy is limited to in-frame clones, with some not included. This sample has about 110,000 clones, with roughly nine tenths found just once. The germline CDR1 and CDR2 sequences are MNHEY and SMNVEV (reference sequence). The CDR3 runs to 14 residues. V was cut by 3 bases and J by 1 base, with 7 bases left in between. Findings and caveats of the study: According to the study, approximately 150 TCR beta chains were cytomegalovirus-associated. Both high specificity and high sensitivity reportedly marked the classifier's diagnosis of cytomegalovirus status.

The rearrangement joins TRBV27 to TRBJ1-5; D is ambiguous. Sequenced: PBMCs. This clonotype was obtained from a woman between 18 and 29 years old in good health and CMV-seronegative. The CDR3 here is CASSLRGSNQPQHF. As DNA, the CDR3 is TGTGCCAGCAGTTTGCGAGGGAGCAATCAGCCCCAGCATTTT.